This T cell receptor (beta chain) came from a study of cytomegalovirus exposure and HLA in healthy donors. Study-wide results and limits: One variant, a missense change in DCLRE1C, was linked in a later analysis to TCR beta V- and J-gene trimming. In a later analysis, CMV-associated beta chains were mostly HLA-associated, it appeared. Previous analysis showed most TCR beta V segments were productive about 87% or about 30% of the time.

CDR3 length equals 12 residues. Germline V lookup: CDR1 SQVTM, CDR2 ANQGSEA. The V end was cut by 4 bases, the J end by 3 bases, with 9 bases between. Donors were ostensibly healthy at sampling, although undocumented immune exposures were probable. 13 Jbeta primers and 60 Vbeta primers were used for the PCR. Sequenced by immunoSEQ multiplex PCR; TCRdb stores in-frame clones only, minus some. This sample has approximately 140,000 clones; approximately 80% occur once, and the top ten carry 2.7%. This clone was seen more than once but under ten times. The antigen remains unidentified. This receptor was identified in a boy between 2 and 15 years old in good health and CMV-seronegative. The sample was PBMCs. The chain employs TRBV29-1 and TRBJ1-1, with a weak D call TRBD1 (5 bases). CDR3 in DNA: TGCAGCGTTGGCTGGGGCGACACTGAAGCTTTCTTT. Translating gives CSVGWGDTEAFF.